The rows below give T cell receptor beta chains drawn from one sample of a study of T cell responses to AZD1222 COVID-19 vaccine. Sequenced by immunoSEQ multiplex PCR; TCRdb stores in-frame clones only, minus some. The sample yields 100,000 to 130,000 clones, just over 90% seen once. The specimen was peripheral blood, collected 28 days after the second AZD1222 dose. The receptors stem from an adult who received the AZD1222 COVID-19 vaccine. CDR3s include the opening cysteine and the closing phenylalanine or tryptophan. Fields, in order: CDR3 length, D gene, J gene, clone size, V gene, CDR3 DNA, CDR3 protein. D genes are given only for firm matches. Clone sizes are given selectively: once, few, many, or a class where the clone is expanded.

11,NA,TRBJ1-5,NA,TRBV20-1,TGCAGTGCTAGTAGTCTGGGGCCCCAGCATTTT,CSASSLGPQHF
13,NA,TRBJ2-5,NA,TRBV7-6,TGTGCCAGCAGCTTACGGGGTAGCTTGACCCAGTACTTC,CASSLRGSLTQYF
16,TRBD1,TRBJ2-5,NA,TRBV11-2,TGTGCCAGCAGCTTTGGGACAGCCCTCGCCCGGGAGACCCAGTACTTC,CASSFGTALARETQYF
16,NA,TRBJ2-7,NA,TRBV27,TGTGCCAGCAGTTTAAATCCCAGGGGCCGGTCCTACGAGCAGTACTTC,CASSLNPRGRSYEQYF
14,NA,TRBJ2-1,NA,TRBV28,TGTGCCAGCAGTTCCGGGACGGTATACAATGAGCAGTTCTTC,CASSSGTVYNEQFF
15,NA,TRBJ1-5,NA,TRBV3-1/TRBV3-2,TGTGCCAGCAGCCACCAGGACGGACGCAATCAGCCCCAGCATTTT,CASSHQDGRNQPQHF
14,NA,TRBJ1-2,NA,TRBV18,TGTGCCAGCTCACCACCAGCAGGGTCGGGTGGCTACACCTTC,CASSPPAGSGGYTF
12,TRBD1,TRBJ2-1,NA,TRBV19,TGTGCCAGCCTGGACCGACAGGGTGAGCAGTTCTTC,CASLDRQGEQFF
19,TRBD1,TRBJ2-7,NA,TRBV3-1/TRBV3-2,TGTGCCAGCAGAGAAGGGAGTCTAACGGGACAGGGGGCGATTTACGAGCAGTACTTC,CASREGSLTGQGAIYEQYF
13,NA,TRBJ1-4,NA,TRBV3-1/TRBV3-2,TGTGCCAGCAGCCAAGATGGGATGGAAAAACTGTTTTTT,CASSQDGMEKLFF
14,TRBD1,TRBJ1-6,NA,TRBV19,TGTGCCAGTAGTAGGGACAGTCCTAATTCACCCCTCCACTTT,CASSRDSPNSPLHF
15,TRBD1,TRBJ1-6,NA,TRBV9,TGTGCCAGCAGCGGGGACAGGGGGCGGAATTCACCCCTCCACTTT,CASSGDRGRNSPLHF
16,NA,TRBJ2-4,NA,TRBV7-2,TGTGCCAGCAGTTCAGCCACCGCCGTCGCCAAAAACATTCAGTACTTC,CASSSATAVAKNIQYF
15,TRBD1,TRBJ1-4,NA,TRBV20-1,TGCAGTGCTAGTGGACAGGGCCTAAAGGATGAAAAACTGTTTTTT,CSASGQGLKDEKLFF
14,NA,TRBJ2-3,NA,TRBV25-1,TGTGCCAGCAGTGGAACACGTTCTCCATACCGGCAGTATTTT,CASSGTRSPYRQYF
15,NA,TRBJ2-3,NA,TRBV11-2,TGTGCCAGCAGCTTAGTTCACTCGGGCCGGGATACGCAGTATTTT,CASSLVHSGRDTQYF
12,NA,TRBJ2-1,NA,TRBV28,TGTGCCAGCAGCCCTACCCCAGGGGAGCAGTTCTTC,CASSPTPGEQFF
15,NA,TRBJ2-7,NA,TRBV7-9,TGTGCCAGCAGCTTAGTCGGACAGCCAGCCTACGAGCAGTACTTC,CASSLVGQPAYEQYF
12,NA,TRBJ2-3,NA,TRBV29-1,TGCAGCGTTGAATGGGGAGCAGATACGCAGTATTTT,CSVEWGADTQYF
13,NA,TRBJ2-2,NA,TRBV6-2/TRBV6-3,TGTGCCAGCAGTCCACTTAACACCGGGGAGCTGTTTTTT,CASSPLNTGELFF
12,NA,TRBJ1-1,NA,TRBV6-2/TRBV6-3,TGTGCCAGCAGTTATTTGAACACTGAAGCTTTCTTT,CASSYLNTEAFF
14,TRBD1,TRBJ1-1,NA,TRBV27,TGTGCCAGCAGTTTAAACAGGGGGTCAACTGAAGCTTTCTTT,CASSLNRGSTEAFF
16,TRBD2,TRBJ2-6,few,TRBV5-6,TGTGCCAGCAGGACTAGCGGGAGCTCTGGGGCCAACGTCCTGACTTTC,CASRTSGSSGANVLTF
11,TRBD1,TRBJ2-1,NA,TRBV29-1,TGCAGCGTGGGACAGGCCGATGAGCAGTTCTTC,CSVGQADEQFF
12,TRBD1,TRBJ2-1,NA,TRBV7-9,TGTGCCAGCAGCTCACAGGACAGGGAGCAGTTCTTC,CASSSQDREQFF
17,TRBD2,TRBJ2-2,NA,TRBV19,TGTGCCAGTAGTACGGGGGGGTACCGGGCGAACACCGGGGAGCTGTTTTTT,CASSTGGYRANTGELFF
12,NA,TRBJ2-2,once,TRBV10-2,TGCGCCAGCAGAGGGGACTTCGGGGAGCTGTTTTTT,CASRGDFGELFF
19,NA,TRBJ2-5,NA,TRBV7-9,TGTGCCAGCAGCTTAGAACAGGGAGTGTATGCGGGAGTTACAGAGACCCAGTACTTC,CASSLEQGVYAGVTETQYF
13,TRBD1,TRBJ1-5,NA,TRBV18,TGTGCCAGCTCAAAACAGGGGAATCAGCCCCAGCATTTT,CASSKQGNQPQHF
15,NA,TRBJ2-1,NA,TRBV29-1,TGCAGCGTTGGCGGGGACAGAGATGCCCACAATGAGCAGTTCTTC,CSVGGDRDAHNEQFF
15,NA,TRBJ1-2,NA,TRBV5-4,TGTGCCAGCAGCTTGGATATGTTGATGGGGTATGGCTACACCTTC,CASSLDMLMGYGYTF
14,TRBD2,TRBJ2-5,NA,TRBV29-1,TGCAGCGTTGGGGGAGGGCGGCGACAAGAGACCCAGTACTTC,CSVGGGRRQETQYF
15,NA,TRBJ1-6,NA,TRBV30,TGTGCCTGGAGTACCTCTAGTGGTAGACGTTCACCCCTCCACTTT,CAWSTSSGRRSPLHF
13,NA,TRBJ2-1,once,TRBV2,TGTGCCAGCTGGGAGGAGGGGGTCAATGAGCAGTTCTTC,CASWEEGVNEQFF
16,NA,TRBJ2-6,NA,TRBV2,TGTGCCAGCAGTGTGAGGGCCAGCTCTGGGGCCAACGTCCTGACTTTC,CASSVRASSGANVLTF